Presented here are 14 T cell receptor beta chains from one specimen sequenced in a study of blood T cell repertoires in COVID-19. Sequenced by immunoSEQ multiplex PCR; TCRdb stores in-frame clones only, minus some. The sample lists about 260,000 clones; less than 90% were seen once. Sequenced material: peripheral blood. Receptors originate from a woman aged 40 to 50 who had recovered from COVID-19.

The V gene is TRBV19, the J gene TRBJ2-6; D might be TRBD1 (6 bases). The CDR3 sequence is 17 residues long. V dropped 8 bases and J dropped 4 bases, with 21 bases sitting between them. The germline V gene has CDR1 LNHDA and CDR2 SQIVND (reference sequence). CDR3 coding DNA: TGTGCCAGTCATCGCGCTCAGGGGTTAGAAGGGGCCAACGTCCTGACTTTC. Its protein is CASHRAQGLEGANVLTF.

V usage is TRBV5-1 and J usage is TRBJ1-1, with D perhaps TRBD1 (5 bases). The CDR3 is 13 amino acids. Germline values: CDR1 SGHRS, CDR2 YFSETQ. V gave up 1 base and J gave up 4 bases, with 8 bases separating them. CDR3 protein: CASSLYGGTEAFF. The CDR3 DNA follows: TGCGCCAGCAGCTTGTACGGGGGCACTGAAGCTTTCTTT.

The chain joins TRBV28 to TRBJ1-5; 8 nucleotides line up with TRBD1. Germline V gene data show CDR1 as MDHEN and CDR2 as SYDVKM. Germline trimming cut 5 bases from V and 5 bases from J; bases unmatched to any gene: 11. CDR3 length: 16 residues. CDR3 coding DNA: TGTGCCAGCAGTCTATTTAGACAGGGGTTTTATCAGCCCCAGCATTTT. This sequence encodes CASSLFRQGFYQPQHF.

The rearrangement joins TRBV5-4 to TRBJ1-2; a possible D gene is TRBD1 (5 bases). With 4 bases removed from V and 2 bases from J, the gap between germline ends came to 9 bases. The CDR3 runs 13 residues. Germline CDR1 and CDR2: SGHNT and YYREEE (reference sequence). This chain's CDR3 is CASSIQGNYGYTF. The CDR3 DNA sequence: TGTGCCAGCAGCATTCAGGGAAACTATGGCTACACCTTC. Together with reference TRBV5-4 and TRBJ1-2, the CDR3 gives the full variable domain: ETGVTQSPTHLIKTRGQQVTLRCSSQSGHNTVSWYQQALGQGPQFIFQYYREEENGRGNFPPRFSGLQFPNYSSELNVNALELDDSALYLCASSIQGNYGYTFGSGTRLTVV.

This clone was detected only a few times. The rearrangement links TRBV29-1 to TRBJ2-7; 11 positions agree with TRBD1. J was trimmed by 5 bases and V by 7 bases; bases with no gene match: 7. The CDR3 totals 13 residues. Germline V gene sequence: CDR1 SQVTM, CDR2 ANQGSEA. Here the CDR3 reads CSAGWDRGDEQYF. In DNA form, the CDR3 reads TGCAGCGCGGGGTGGGACAGGGGGGACGAGCAGTACTTC.

The V call is TRBV11-2, the J call TRBJ2-3, with D uncertain. V was pared by 1 base and J by 5 bases, with 10 bases between. Per the germline V gene, CDR1 is SGHAT and CDR2 is FQNNGV. The CDR3 runs to 14 residues. CDR3 sequence reads: CASSLGRGGDTQYF. The CDR3 DNA follows: TGTGCCAGCAGCTTAGGAAGAGGTGGAGATACGCAGTATTTT.

The genes are TRBV5-1 and TRBJ1-4, with D possibly being TRBD1 (5 bases). V lost 5 bases and J lost 1, with 9 bases in between. This CDR3 contains 14 residues. Germline CDR1 is SGHRS and CDR2 is YFSETQ. CDR3 region: CASRGQGTNEKLFF. CDR3 in DNA: TGCGCCAGCAGGGGGCAGGGAACTAATGAAAAACTGTTTTTT.

This rearrangement joins TRBV7-2 to TRBJ2-4; D is perhaps TRBD1 (6 bases). Deletions cut 6 bases from V and 0 bases from J, with 24 bases between. The germline V gene encodes CDR1 SGHTA and CDR2 FQGNSA. The CDR3 spans 19 residues. The CDR3 DNA is TGTGCCAGCAGAAACGGTTGGGAAAGTGGACAGCTAGCCAAAAACATTCAGTACTTC. Translated: CASRNGWESGQLAKNIQYF.

This clone was observed a few times. Different DNA sequences within this sample yield the same CDR3. The chain employs TRBV19 and TRBJ1-5; 11 bases agree with TRBD1. Per germline, CDR1 LNHDA and CDR2 SQIVND (reference sequence). This CDR3 is 15 amino acids long. V lost 4 bases to trimming and J lost 3 bases; unmatched junction nucleotides: 2. The CDR3 here is CASSTDRGPNQPQHF. Here the CDR3 DNA reads TGTGCCAGTAGTACGGACAGGGGGCCCAATCAGCCCCAGCATTTT.

For the CDR3, the DNA is TGTGCCAGCAGTAAAACCGGGACAGGGTTATACGAGCAGTACTTC. It yields the protein CASSKTGTGLYEQYF. The gene calls are TRBV6-5 and TRBJ2-7, with 9 bases lining up with TRBD1. V was clipped by 5 bases and J by 4 bases; unmatched bases: 9. The CDR3 has 15 amino acids. CDR1 MNHEY and CDR2 SVGAGI come from the germline V gene.

This sequence joins TRBV7-2 and TRBJ2-1, with TRBD2 matching over 7 bases. The CDR3 has 15 amino acids. The V gene's germline CDR1 is SGHTA and CDR2 FQGNSA. J gave up 0 bases and V 3 bases, and 2 bases lay outside the gene matches. Here the CDR3 DNA reads TGTGCCAGCAGCTTTGGCGGGGGCTCCTACAATGAGCAGTTCTTC. This encodes CASSFGGGSYNEQFF.

The table lists this clone with a count of one. The chain is built from TRBV7-6 and TRBJ2-1; tentative D call: TRBD1 (6 bases). The CDR3 length is 15 residues. The germline V gene has CDR1 SGHVS and CDR2 FNYEAQ. The V end was cut by 5 bases, the J end by 3 bases, with 14 bases between. CDR3 DNA sequence: TGTGCCAGCAGCCTCCAAACAGGGAACTACAATGAGCAGTTCTTC. Translated: CASSLQTGNYNEQFF.

The chain links TRBV27 to TRBJ1-6; 7 bases fit TRBD1. CDR3 length: 15 amino acids. In germline, CDR1 is MNHEY, CDR2 SMNVEV (reference sequence). The ends lost 8 bases at V and 4 bases at J; junction bases unmatched: 8. CDR3 amino acids: CASRPTGIYNSPLHF. The CDR3 DNA sequence: TGTGCCAGCCGCCCGACAGGGATTTATAATTCACCCCTCCACTTT.

The CDR3 nucleotides are TGTGCCAGCAGTTTAACGGGGAGGCAAGAGACCCAGTACTTC. The encoded protein is CASSLTGRQETQYF. The chain combines TRBV28 with TRBJ2-5; D might be TRBD2 (6 bases). The V gene lost 2 bases and the J gene lost 2 bases, with 9 bases spanning the gap. Germline V gives CDR1 MDHEN, CDR2 SYDVKM. The length of the CDR3 is 14 residues.